The 19 T cell receptor beta chains below were found in one sample sequenced in a study of CD8+CD57+ T cells in acquired aplastic anemia. Both TCR beta VDJ combination and CDR3 sequence profiling were carried out. Genomic DNA was the template for this profiling. In TCRdb, the reads were re-called with MiXCR into one record per CDR3 protein. The sample yields around 200,000 distinct CDR3 sequences, nearly 50% seen once. Only patients with CD8+CD57+ cell expansion on flow cytometry were chosen for sequencing. Sequencing was carried out using sorted CD4+, CD8+, or CD8+CD57+ T cells (not recorded which) from PBMCs. The origin of the receptors is a human donor with aplastic anemia.

V is TRBV20-1 and J is TRBJ1-2, with a possible D match to TRBD1 (5 bases). V lost 6 bases, J lost 5 bases, and 13 bases lay in between. This CDR3 has 12 amino acids. Germline assignment: CDR1 DFQATT and CDR2 SNEGSKA (reference sequence). CDR3 DNA sequence: TGCAGTGCGGAGGGGATGCGATATGGCTACACCTTC. Translating gives CSAEGMRYGYTF.

CDR3: CAISGPGQQYF. The CDR3 DNA follows: TGTGCCATCAGTGGACCGGGACAGCAGTATTTT. The chain employs TRBV10-3 and TRBJ2-3; D is perhaps TRBD1 (6 bases). V was shortened by 4 bases and J by 11 bases, with 10 bases between the two germline ends. The CDR3 loop spans 11 amino acids. Germline V gene lookup returns CDR1 ENHRY and CDR2 SYGVKD.

This chain links TRBV6-4 with TRBJ2-1, with no clear D. The V gene lost 11 bases and the J gene lost 0 bases, with 14 bases spanning the gap. Per the germline V gene, CDR1 is MRHNA and CDR2 is SNTAGT. The CDR3 has 14 residues. The CDR3 DNA reads TGTGCCTCCTCCTGGTCGGACTCCTACAATGAGCAGTTCTTC. This sequence encodes CASSWSDSYNEQFF.

This clonotype has at least ten counts. V and J are TRBV5-1 and TRBJ2-7; 11 bases match TRBD2. This CDR3 is 16 amino acids long. V shed 4 bases, J shed 0 bases, and the junction held 6 bases outside the gene matches. The germline V gene encodes CDR1 SGHRS and CDR2 YFSETQ. The CDR3 region is CASSPLTSGSSYEQYF. The CDR3 DNA reads TGCGCCAGCAGCCCGCTTACTAGCGGGAGCTCCTACGAGCAGTACTTC.

The J gene is TRBJ2-7, the V gene TRBV10-3, with TRBD1 matching 9 bases. Trimming took 0 bases from V and 4 from J; bases not matched to a gene: 10. The CDR3 spans 17 residues. The germline V gene encodes CDR1 ENHRY and CDR2 SYGVKD. In nucleotides, the CDR3 is TGTGCCATCAGTGAGTCGATCCGGGACAGGGTCGGGTACGAGCAGTACTTC. The encoded protein is CAISESIRDRVGYEQYF.

This clonotype was recorded at least ten times. The rearrangement uses TRBV20-1 and TRBJ2-5, with D possibly matching TRBD1 (5 bases). Germline CDR1 and CDR2: DFQATT and SNEGSKA (reference sequence). The CDR3 is made up of 16 amino acids. The germline V and J ends were trimmed by 0 bases and 5 bases, with 19 bases remaining between them. This chain's CDR3 is CSARDGAIPFGETQYF. The CDR3, as DNA: TGCAGTGCTAGAGATGGGGCGATACCTTTCGGGGAGACCCAGTACTTC.

The chain has TRBV15 and TRBJ2-6; possible D gene TRBD1, 5 bases. Germline lookup yields CDR1 LNHNV and CDR2 YYDKDF (reference sequence). V was cut by 2 bases and J by 8 bases, with 10 bases left in between. There are 14 residues in the CDR3. For the CDR3, the DNA is TGTGCCACCAGCAGAAGAACAGGTCCCAACGTCCTGACTTTC. It translates to CATSRRTGPNVLTF.

The CDR3 DNA sequence: TGTGCCATCAGCGGGAGGGAAGTTGGAAATGAGCAGTTCTTC. It encodes CAISGREVGNEQFF. This rearrangement joins TRBV10-3 to TRBJ2-1, with TRBD2 matching over 8 bases. This CDR3 has 14 amino acids. Germline loops: CDR1 ENHRY, CDR2 SYGVKD. V lost 6 bases, J lost 7 bases, and 8 bases stayed unmatched.

For this clonotype: The final CDR3 position lacks the conserved phenylalanine or tryptophan, pointing to a likely read error. It is unclear where the CDR3 begins or ends on the DNA, so no DNA is shown, and the CDR3 is as TCRdb lists it. The chain has TRBV24-1 and TRBJ1-2; the table's D call, TRBD1, has no DNA check behind it. The CDR3 has 9 residues if both end residues are counted. CDR1 is KGHDR, CDR2 SFDVKD, per germline. The CDR3 protein is CATSPGDTY.

Regarding this clonotype: One base away lies a much larger clone, so this may be a sequencing read error. The chain joins TRBV20-1 to TRBJ2-1, with 7 bases identical to TRBD2. CDR1 is DFQATT, CDR2 SNEGSKA, per germline (reference sequence). The CDR3 extends over 16 amino acids. The CDR3 nucleotides read TGCAGTGCTAGAAGGGCTAGCGGAAGCTCCTACAATGAGCAGCTCTTC. This codes for CSARRASGSSYNEQLF.

This chain uses TRBV25-1 with TRBJ1-1; 7 nucleotides agree with TRBD1. Germline trimming cut 6 bases from V and 0 bases from J; bases unmatched to any gene: 10. CDR1 is MGHDK, CDR2 SYGVNS, per germline. The CDR3 length is 16 residues. The CDR3 loop reads CASRDRRTGLNTEAFF. DNA of the CDR3: TGTGCCAGCAGAGATCGCAGGACAGGACTGAACACTGAAGCTTTCTTT. The variable domain in full, with the rest retrieved from reference TRBV25-1 and TRBJ1-1, is EADIYQTPRYLVIGTGKKITLECSQTMGHDKMYWYQQDPGMELHLIHYSYGVNSTEKGDLSSESTVSRIRTEHFPLTLESARPSHTSQYLCASRDRRTGLNTEAFFGQGTRLTVV.

This chain links TRBV29-1 with TRBJ1-4; a possible D gene is TRBD1 (5 bases). V lost 4 bases to trimming and J lost 8 bases, with 14 bases between them. Per germline, CDR1 SQVTM and CDR2 ANQGSEA. This CDR3 spans 13 amino acids. The CDR3 protein is CSVGRVEGEKLFF. The CDR3 DNA follows: TGCAGCGTTGGCAGGGTAGAGGGGGAAAAACTGTTTTTT. The variable domain in full, with the rest retrieved from reference TRBV29-1 and TRBJ1-4, is SAVISQKPSRDICQRGTSLTIQCQVDSQVTMMFWYRQQPGQSLTLIATANQGSEATYESGFVIDKFPISRPNLTFSTLTVSNMSPEDSSIYLCSVGRVEGEKLFFGSGTQLSVL.

In this sample, this clonotype turned up a few times. A much larger clone lies one base from this, so it may be a read error. This chain links TRBV6-5 with TRBJ1-1; D remains unclear. V lost 6 bases, J lost 1 base, and 9 bases lay in between. The germline V gene has CDR1 MNHEY and CDR2 SVGAGI. This CDR3 has 13 residues. The CDR3 spells CASSWRANTEAFF. The CDR3 DNA sequence: TGTGCCAGCAGCTGGAGGGCGAACACTGAAGCTTTCTTT.

The chain is built from TRBV11-2 and TRBJ2-2; D is tentatively TRBD1 or TRBD2 (5 bases each). This CDR3 is 16 amino acids long. V was trimmed by 1 base and J by 5 bases, leaving 14 bases between them. The germline V gene has CDR1 SGHAT and CDR2 FQNNGV. DNA for the CDR3: TGTGCCAGCAGCTTAGTATTCGGGGCGGTAACCGGGGAGCTGTTTTTT. The encoded protein is CASSLVFGAVTGELFF.

For this clonotype: This is likely a read error, given that the CDR3 carries no conserved phenylalanine or tryptophan at its end. The chain recombines TRBV9 with TRBJ1-1, with D perhaps TRBD1 (6 bases). The V gene lost 0 bases and the J gene lost 3 bases, with 9 bases spanning the gap. CDR3 length: 14 amino acids. In germline, CDR1 is SGDLS, CDR2 YYNGEE. CDR3 sequence reads: CASSVDRGYTEAFL. CDR3 nucleotide sequence: TGTGCCAGCAGCGTAGATAGGGGGTACACTGAAGCTTTCCTT.

The gene calls are TRBV2 and TRBJ2-5, with 14 bases lining up with TRBD2. The CDR3 is 15 amino acids. Germline V gives CDR1 SNHLY, CDR2 FYNNEI. The V segment lost 3 bases and the J segment 6 bases; nucleotides outside the gene matches: 3. CDR3 DNA: TGTGCCAGCAGTGAGACTAGCGGGGGGGCTAAGACCCAGTACTTC. Protein sequence: CASSETSGGAKTQYF.

This clonotype was observed at least ten times. V usage is TRBV7-8 and J usage is TRBJ1-1; 7 bases are a match to TRBD1. The CDR3 totals 15 residues. The germline CDR1 and CDR2 sequences are SGHVS and FQNEAQ. V lost 5 bases to trimming and J lost 3 bases; unmatched junction nucleotides: 9. The CDR3 DNA follows: TGTGCCAGCAGCCCTTGGGACAGATTAGACACTGAAGCTTTCTTT. This translates into CASSPWDRLDTEAFF.

The chain combines TRBV7-3 with TRBJ1-2; D is ambiguous. The CDR3 is 11 residues long. Trimming removed 4 bases at V and 7 bases at J, with 7 bases between. Germline values: CDR1 SGHTA, CDR2 FQGTGA. DNA for the CDR3: TGTGCCAGCAGCTCCGGCCCTGGCTACACCTTC. Protein product: CASSSGPGYTF. The full variable domain, its missing parts supplied by reference TRBV7-3 and TRBJ1-2, is GAGVSQTPSNKVTEKGKYVELRCDPISGHTALYWYRQSLGQGPEFLIYFQGTGAADDSGLPNDRFFAVRPEGSVSTLKIQRTERGDSAVYLCASSSGPGYTFGSGTRLTVV.

The sample holds many counts of this clonotype. The chain joins TRBV3-1 to TRBJ2-5; D is perhaps TRBD1 or TRBD2 (5 bases each). V was trimmed by 4 bases and J by 7 bases, leaving 10 bases between them. The germline V gene has CDR1 LGHDT and CDR2 YNNKEL (reference sequence). The CDR3 is 12 residues long. CDR3 coding DNA: TGTGCCAGCAGCCCGGGGCGATGGACCCAGTACTTC. Protein product: CASSPGRWTQYF.